The 3 T cell receptor beta chains presented below share a single source sample, sequenced in a study of early T cells in non-severe SARS-CoV-2 infection. TCRdb itself ran the 5' RACE reads through MiXCR, one entry per CDR3 protein. In the table there are about 71,000 distinct CDR3 sequences, roughly 15% of which are singletons. Specimen: whole blood, collected at baseline. The receptors shown here come from an adult who was a healthcare worker with PCR-confirmed SARS-CoV-2 infection or an uninfected control (not recorded which).

The chain joins TRBV11-1 to TRBJ2-7, with D possibly being TRBD1 or TRBD2 (5 bases each). In germline, CDR1 is SGHAT, CDR2 FQDESV (reference sequence). The germline V and J ends were trimmed by 7 bases and 2 bases, with 15 bases remaining between them. The CDR3 spans 14 residues. The CDR3 region has the DNA TGTGCCAGCACTAGGGACGAGGCCACCTACGAGCAGTACTTC. Translating it yields CASTRDEATYEQYF.

This clonotype appeared a few times. This chain connects TRBV18 to TRBJ2-7, with D possibly called TRBD1 or TRBD2 (6 bases each). The germline V and J ends were trimmed by 7 bases and 5 bases, with 24 bases remaining between them. Germline CDR1 KGHSH, CDR2 LQKENI. The CDR3 spans 16 residues. CDR3 loop: CASFPSPRAGEDEQYF. In nucleotides, the CDR3 is TGTGCCAGCTTCCCCAGTCCGCGGGCAGGGGAGGACGAGCAGTACTTC.

A few counts support this clonotype. An end of the junction does not agree with germline; a read error may underlie this. The chain employs TRBV20-1 and TRBJ2-5; 8 nucleotides line up with TRBD2. The length of the CDR3 is 14 residues. Germline CDR1 is DFQATT and CDR2 is SNEGSKA (reference sequence). The CDR3 reads CSAPGGLAQGTQYF. DNA of the CDR3: TGCAGTGCACCGGGAGGACTAGCCCAAGGGACCCAGTACTTC.